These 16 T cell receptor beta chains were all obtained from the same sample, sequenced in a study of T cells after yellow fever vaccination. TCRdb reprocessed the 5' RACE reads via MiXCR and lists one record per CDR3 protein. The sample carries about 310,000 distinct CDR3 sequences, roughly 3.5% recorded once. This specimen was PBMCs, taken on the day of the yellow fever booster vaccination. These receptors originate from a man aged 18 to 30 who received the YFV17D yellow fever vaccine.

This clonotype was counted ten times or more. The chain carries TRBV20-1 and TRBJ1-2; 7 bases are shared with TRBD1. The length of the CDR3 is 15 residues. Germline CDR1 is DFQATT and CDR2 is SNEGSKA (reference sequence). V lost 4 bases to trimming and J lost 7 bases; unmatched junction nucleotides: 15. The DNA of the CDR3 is TGCAGTGCTATAACTTCGCTGACAGGGTTCGGTGGCTACACCTTC. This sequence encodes CSAITSLTGFGGYTF.

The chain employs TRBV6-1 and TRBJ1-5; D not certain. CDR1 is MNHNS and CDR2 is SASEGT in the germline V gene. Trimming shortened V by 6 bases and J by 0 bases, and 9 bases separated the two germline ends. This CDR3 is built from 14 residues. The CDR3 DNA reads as TGTGCCAGCAGAAGAACTATTAGCAATCAGCCCCAGCATTTT. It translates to CASRRTISNQPQHF.

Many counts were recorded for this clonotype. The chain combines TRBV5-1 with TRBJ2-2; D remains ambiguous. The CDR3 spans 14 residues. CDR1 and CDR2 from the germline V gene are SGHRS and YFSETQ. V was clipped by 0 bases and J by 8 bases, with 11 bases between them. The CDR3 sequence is CASSLVLVRGELFF. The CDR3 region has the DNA TGCGCCAGCAGCTTGGTTTTGGTTCGTGGGGAGCTGTTTTTT.

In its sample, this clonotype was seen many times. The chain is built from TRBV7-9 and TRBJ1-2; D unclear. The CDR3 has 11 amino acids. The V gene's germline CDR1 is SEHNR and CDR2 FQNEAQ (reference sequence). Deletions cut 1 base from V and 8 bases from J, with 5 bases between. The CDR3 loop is CASSLGPGYTF. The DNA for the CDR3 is TGTGCCAGCAGCTTAGGCCCCGGCTACACCTTC.

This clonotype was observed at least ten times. The DNA of the CDR3 is TGTGCCAGCAGCCTGATTGGGGGTATGGAAGCTTTCTTT. Amino acids: CASSLIGGMEAFF. This chain links TRBV12-3 or TRBV12-4 with TRBJ1-1, with a possible D match to TRBD1 (5 bases). Trimming left V 6 bases short and J 8 bases short, with 16 bases between. The CDR3 extends over 13 amino acids.

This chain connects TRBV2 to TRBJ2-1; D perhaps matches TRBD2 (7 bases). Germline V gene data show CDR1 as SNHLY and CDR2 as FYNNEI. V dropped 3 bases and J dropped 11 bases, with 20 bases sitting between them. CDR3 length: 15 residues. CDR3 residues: CASSDEGGPGPKQFF. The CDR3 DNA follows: TGTGCCAGCAGTGATGAGGGGGGGCCAGGTCCAAAGCAGTTCTTC.

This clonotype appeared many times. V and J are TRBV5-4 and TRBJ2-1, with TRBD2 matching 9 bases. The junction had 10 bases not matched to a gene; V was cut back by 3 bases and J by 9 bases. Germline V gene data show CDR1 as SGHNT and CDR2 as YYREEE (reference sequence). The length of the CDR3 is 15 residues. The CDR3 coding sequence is TGTGCCAGCAGCTCCCCAGCGGGGGGTTGGGGTGAGCAGTTCTTC. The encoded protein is CASSSPAGGWGEQFF.

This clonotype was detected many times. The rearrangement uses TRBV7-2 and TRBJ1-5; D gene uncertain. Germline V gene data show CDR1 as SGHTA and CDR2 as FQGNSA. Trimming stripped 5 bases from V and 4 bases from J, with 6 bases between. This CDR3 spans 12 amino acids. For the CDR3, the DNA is TGTGCCAGCAGCCCGCATAATCAGCCCCAGCATTTT. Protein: CASSPHNQPQHF.

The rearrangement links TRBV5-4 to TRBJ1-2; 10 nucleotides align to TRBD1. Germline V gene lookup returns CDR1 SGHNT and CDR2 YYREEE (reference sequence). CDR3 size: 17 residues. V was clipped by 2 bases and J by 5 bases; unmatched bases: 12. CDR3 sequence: CASSFLMTGGPRYGYTF. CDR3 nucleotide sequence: TGTGCCAGCAGCTTTCTCATGACAGGGGGCCCACGGTATGGCTACACCTTC. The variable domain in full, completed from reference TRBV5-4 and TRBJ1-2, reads ETGVTQSPTHLIKTRGQQVTLRCSSQSGHNTVSWYQQALGQGPQFIFQYYREEENGRGNFPPRFSGLQFPNYSSELNVNALELDDSALYLCASSFLMTGGPRYGYTFGSGTRLTVV.

The CDR3 bases are TGCGCCAGCCGCAGTAGGACCACGGCACAGGATGGGGCCAACGTCCTGACTTTC. The encoded protein is CASRSRTTAQDGANVLTF. This chain joins TRBV5-1 and TRBJ2-6, with D perhaps TRBD1 (5 bases). CDR1 and CDR2 (germline): SGHRS, YFSETQ. V was shortened by 7 bases and J by 3 bases, with 23 bases between the two germline ends. The CDR3 spans 18 residues.

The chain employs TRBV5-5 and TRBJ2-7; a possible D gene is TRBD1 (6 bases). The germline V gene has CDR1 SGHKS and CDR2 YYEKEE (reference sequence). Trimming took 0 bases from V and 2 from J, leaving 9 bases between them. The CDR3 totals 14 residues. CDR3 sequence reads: CASSLGAGAYEQYV. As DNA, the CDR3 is TGTGCCAGCAGCTTGGGAGCAGGGGCCTACGAGCAGTACGTC.

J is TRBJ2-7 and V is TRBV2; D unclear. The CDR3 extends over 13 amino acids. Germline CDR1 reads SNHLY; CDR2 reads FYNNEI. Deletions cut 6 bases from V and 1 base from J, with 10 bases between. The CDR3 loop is CASRRRHSYEQYV. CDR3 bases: TGTGCCAGCAGGCGCAGACATTCCTACGAGCAGTACGTC.

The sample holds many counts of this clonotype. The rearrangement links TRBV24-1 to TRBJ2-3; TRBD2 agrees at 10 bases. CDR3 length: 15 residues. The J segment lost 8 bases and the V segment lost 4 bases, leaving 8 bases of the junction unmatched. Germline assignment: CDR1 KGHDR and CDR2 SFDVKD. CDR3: CATSEELAGRRTQYF. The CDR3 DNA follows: TGTGCCACCAGTGAGGAACTAGCGGGGAGGCGTACGCAGTATTTT.

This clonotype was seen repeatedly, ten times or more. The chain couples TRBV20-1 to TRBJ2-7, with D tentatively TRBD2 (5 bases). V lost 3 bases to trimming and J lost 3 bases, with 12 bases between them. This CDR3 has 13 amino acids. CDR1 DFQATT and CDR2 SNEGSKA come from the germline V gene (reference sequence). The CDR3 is CSASVAGSYEQYF. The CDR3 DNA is TGCAGTGCTAGCGTCGCTGGGAGCTACGAGCAGTACTTC.

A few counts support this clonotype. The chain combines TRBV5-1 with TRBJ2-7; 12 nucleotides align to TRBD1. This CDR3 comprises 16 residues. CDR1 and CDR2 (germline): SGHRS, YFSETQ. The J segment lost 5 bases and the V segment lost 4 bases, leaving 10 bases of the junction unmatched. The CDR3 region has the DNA TGCGCCAGCAGCCTGCTCGGGACAGGGGGCAACGACGAGCAGTACGTC. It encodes CASSLLGTGGNDEQYV.

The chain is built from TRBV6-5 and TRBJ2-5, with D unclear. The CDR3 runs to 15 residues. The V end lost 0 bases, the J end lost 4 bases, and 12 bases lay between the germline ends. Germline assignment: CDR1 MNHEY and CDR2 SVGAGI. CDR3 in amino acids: CASSYSLSWGETQYF. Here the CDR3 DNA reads TGTGCCAGCAGTTACTCGCTTTCCTGGGGAGAGACCCAGTACTTC.